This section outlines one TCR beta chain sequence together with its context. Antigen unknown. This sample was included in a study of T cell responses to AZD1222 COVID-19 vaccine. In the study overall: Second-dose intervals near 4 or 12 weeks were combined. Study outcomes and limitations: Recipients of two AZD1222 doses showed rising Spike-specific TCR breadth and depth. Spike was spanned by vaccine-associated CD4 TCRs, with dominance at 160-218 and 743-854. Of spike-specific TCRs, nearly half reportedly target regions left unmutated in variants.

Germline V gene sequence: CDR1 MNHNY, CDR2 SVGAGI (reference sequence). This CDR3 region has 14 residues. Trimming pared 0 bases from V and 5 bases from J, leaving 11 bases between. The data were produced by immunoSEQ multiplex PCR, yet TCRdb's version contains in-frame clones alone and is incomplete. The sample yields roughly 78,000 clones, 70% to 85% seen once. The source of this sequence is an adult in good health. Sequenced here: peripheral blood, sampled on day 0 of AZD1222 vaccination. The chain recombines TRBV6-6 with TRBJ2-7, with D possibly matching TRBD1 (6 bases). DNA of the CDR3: TGTGCCAGCAGTTACTCCAGGGGCATCGACGAGCAGTACTTC. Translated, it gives CASSYSRGIDEQYF.